These T cell receptor beta chains were read from a single sample in a study of blood T cell repertoires in COVID-19. The repertoire was sequenced with immunoSEQ multiplex PCR; TCRdb's copy has only in-frame clones and lacks some. This sample has some 120,000 clones, with roughly 90% found just once. The specimen sequenced was peripheral blood. These TCRs come from a man in his fifties with acute or convalescent COVID-19. Each CDR3 is given without its conserved first and last residue.

j_gene | v_gene | CDR3aa
TRBJ2-1 | TRBV15 | ATSRGNGVYEQF
TRBJ1-2 | TRBV19 | ASSSDSYGYT
TRBJ1-3 | TRBV5-1 | ASSSGTDGNTIY
TRBJ1-4 | TRBV7-2 | ASRRSTNEKLF
TRBJ1-2 | TRBV4-1 | ASSQDVLLALDGYT
TRBJ2-7 | TRBV5-5 | ASSLAPRGGSYEQY
TRBJ1-1 | TRBV5-5 | ASSPGAANTEAF
TRBJ1-4 | TRBV11-2 | ASSLYVSTNEKLF
TRBJ2-3 | TRBV6-5 | ASRTTGFVDTQY
TRBJ2-7 | TRBV24-1 | ATSDPGTGYYEQY